Sequencing of this T cell receptor beta chain was carried out in a study of regulatory T cells in long-lasting Graves disease. Study as a whole: It was over 5 years of antithyroid drugs, with positive TSH receptor antibodies, that meant persistent Graves' disease.

Study results and limitations: Preferential use of TRBV28, TRBJ1-2 and TRBJ2-5 was seen in persistent disease.

As regards this clonotype: Its antigen remains unknown.

For TCR beta, libraries came from iRepertoire HTBI primers and Arm-PCR of CDR3 regions. Each CDR3 protein is one row after TCRdb ran MiXCR on the multiplex PCR reads. The repertoire holds 700,000 or so distinct CDR3 sequences, around 32% seen once, with about two fifths in the top ten. This CDR3 is 15 amino acids long. The V gene's germline CDR1 is LGHDT and CDR2 YNNKEL (reference sequence). The V segment lost 4 bases and the J segment 4 bases; nucleotides outside the gene matches: 8. Time point given: persistent/refractory GD, antithyroid drugs over 5 years with positive TRAb. Extracted PBMC RNA gave rise to the TCR library.

Material: peripheral blood mononuclear cells (PBMCs), obtained when the disease was refractory, from a patient treated with antithyroid drugs. The receptor comes from a female donor with Graves disease. This chain links TRBV3-1 with TRBJ1-1, with 8 bases fitting TRBD1. CDR3 in amino acids: CASSPTGEVSTEAFF. In DNA form, the CDR3 reads TGTGCCAGCAGCCCGACAGGGGAGGTGAGCACTGAAGCTTTCTTT.